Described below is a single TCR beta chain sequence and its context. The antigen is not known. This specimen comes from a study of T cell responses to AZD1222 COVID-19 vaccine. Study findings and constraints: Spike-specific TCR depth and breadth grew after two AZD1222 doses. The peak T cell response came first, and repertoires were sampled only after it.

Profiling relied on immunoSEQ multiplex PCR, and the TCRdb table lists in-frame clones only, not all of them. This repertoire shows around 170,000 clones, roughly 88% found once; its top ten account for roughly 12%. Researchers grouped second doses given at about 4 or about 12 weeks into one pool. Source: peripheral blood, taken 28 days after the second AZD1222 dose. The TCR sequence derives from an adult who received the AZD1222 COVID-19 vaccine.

CDR3 loop: CASSLVNEEKLFF. The DNA of the CDR3 is TGTGCCAGCAGTCTCGTCAACGAGGAAAAACTGTTTTTT. The genes are TRBV12-3 or TRBV12-4 and TRBJ1-4; no reliable D call. This CDR3 is built from 13 residues. Trimming shortened V by 5 bases and J by 8 bases, and 12 bases separated the two germline ends.